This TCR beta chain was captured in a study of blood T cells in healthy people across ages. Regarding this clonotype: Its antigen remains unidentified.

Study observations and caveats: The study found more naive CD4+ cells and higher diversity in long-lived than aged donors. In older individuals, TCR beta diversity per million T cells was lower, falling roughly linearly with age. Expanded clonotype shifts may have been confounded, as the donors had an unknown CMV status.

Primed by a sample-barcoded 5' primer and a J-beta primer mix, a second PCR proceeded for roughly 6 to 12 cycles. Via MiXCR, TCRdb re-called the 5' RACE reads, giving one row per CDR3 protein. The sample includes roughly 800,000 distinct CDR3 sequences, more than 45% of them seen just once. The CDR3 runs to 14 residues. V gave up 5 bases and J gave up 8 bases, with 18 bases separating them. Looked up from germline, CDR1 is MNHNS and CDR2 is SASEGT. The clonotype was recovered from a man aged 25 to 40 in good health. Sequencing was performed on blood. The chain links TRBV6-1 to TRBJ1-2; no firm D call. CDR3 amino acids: CASSPDPITRGYTF. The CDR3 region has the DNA TGTGCCAGCAGTCCCGACCCCATTACCCGGGGCTACACCTTC.